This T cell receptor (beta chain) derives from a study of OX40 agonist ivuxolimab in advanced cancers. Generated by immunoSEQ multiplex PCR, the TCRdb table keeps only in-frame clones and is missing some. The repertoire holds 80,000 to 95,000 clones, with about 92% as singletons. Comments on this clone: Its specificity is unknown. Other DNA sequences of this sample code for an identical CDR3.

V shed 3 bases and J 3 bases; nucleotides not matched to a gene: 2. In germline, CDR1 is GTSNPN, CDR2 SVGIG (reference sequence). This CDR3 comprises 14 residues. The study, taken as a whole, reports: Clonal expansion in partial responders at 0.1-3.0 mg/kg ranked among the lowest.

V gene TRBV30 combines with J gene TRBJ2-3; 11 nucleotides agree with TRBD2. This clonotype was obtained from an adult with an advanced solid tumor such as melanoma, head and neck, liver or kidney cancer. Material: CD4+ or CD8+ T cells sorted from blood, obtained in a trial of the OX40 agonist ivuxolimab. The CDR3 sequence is CAWSVAGGTDTQYF. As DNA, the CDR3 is TGTGCCTGGAGCGTAGCGGGAGGGACAGATACGCAGTATTTT.